This T cell receptor (beta chain) was captured by sequencing in a study of regulatory T cells in long-lasting Graves disease. Study findings and constraints: Persistent patients shared more public clonotypes (2,741) than new patients (more than 900).

This clonotype was recorded a few times. What it binds is unknown. Time point meaning: newly diagnosed GD, antithyroid drugs for less than 3 months. The TCR library used RNA extracted from PBMCs. Arm-PCR of CDR3 regions and iRepertoire HTBI primers were used to build TCR beta libraries. TCRdb independently ran MiXCR on the multiplex PCR reads; one entry per CDR3 protein. This sample has 350,000 to 550,000 distinct CDR3 sequences, with about a sixth found just once. The ends were cut back, 0 bases at V and 1 base at J, with 12 bases in the middle. Germline-derived CDR1 and CDR2 are KGHSH and LQKENI. The CDR3 has 16 amino acids. This same sample was also taken into another study, of T cells in Graves' hyperthyroidism and ophthalmopathy. As reported in that work: Graves' hyperthyroidism is called stable when ophthalmopathy does not progress within 18 months. Most thyroid clonotypes with frequency above 0.001 were detected in blood.

This clonotype originated in a woman younger than 35 with Graves disease. Here the sequenced sample was peripheral blood mononuclear cells (PBMCs), taken at new diagnosis, from a patient treated with antithyroid drugs. The chain is built from TRBV18 and TRBJ1-1, with D unclear. The CDR3 loop is CASSPPVAPGNTEAFF. DNA for the CDR3: TGTGCCAGCTCACCACCGGTGGCTCCGGGGAACACTGAAGCTTTCTTT.